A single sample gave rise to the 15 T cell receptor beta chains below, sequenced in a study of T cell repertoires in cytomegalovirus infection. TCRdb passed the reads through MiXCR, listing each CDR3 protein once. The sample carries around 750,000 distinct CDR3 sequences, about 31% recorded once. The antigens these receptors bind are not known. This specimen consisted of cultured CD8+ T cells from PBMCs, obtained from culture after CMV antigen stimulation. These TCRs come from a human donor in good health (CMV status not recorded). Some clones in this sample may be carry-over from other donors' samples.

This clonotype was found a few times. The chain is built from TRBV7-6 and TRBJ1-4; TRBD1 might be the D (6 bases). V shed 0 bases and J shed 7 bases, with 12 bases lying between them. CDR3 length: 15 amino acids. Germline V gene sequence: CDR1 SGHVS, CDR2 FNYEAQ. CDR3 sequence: CASSLASGGGEKLFF. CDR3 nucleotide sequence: TGTGCCAGCAGCTTAGCCTCCGGGGGCGGTGAAAAACTGTTTTTT.

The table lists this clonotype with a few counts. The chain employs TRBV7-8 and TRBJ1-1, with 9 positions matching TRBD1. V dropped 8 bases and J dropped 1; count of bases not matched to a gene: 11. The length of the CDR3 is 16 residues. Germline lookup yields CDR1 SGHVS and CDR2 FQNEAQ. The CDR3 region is CASGTGRVLTNTEAFF. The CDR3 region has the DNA TGTGCCAGCGGGACAGGGAGGGTTCTGACGAACACTGAAGCTTTCTTT.

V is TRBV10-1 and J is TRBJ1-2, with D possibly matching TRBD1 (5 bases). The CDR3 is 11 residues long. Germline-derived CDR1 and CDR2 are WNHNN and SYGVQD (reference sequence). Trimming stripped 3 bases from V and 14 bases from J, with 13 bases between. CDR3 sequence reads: CASSDEGAVTF. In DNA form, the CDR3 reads TGCGCCAGCAGTGATGAAGGGGCTGTGACCTTC.

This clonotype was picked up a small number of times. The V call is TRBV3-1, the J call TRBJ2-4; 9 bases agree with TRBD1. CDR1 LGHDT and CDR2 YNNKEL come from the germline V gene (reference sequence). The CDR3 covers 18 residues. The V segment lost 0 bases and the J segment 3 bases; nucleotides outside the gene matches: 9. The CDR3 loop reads CASSQEGQGLRVKNIQYF. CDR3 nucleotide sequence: TGTGCCAGCAGCCAAGAAGGACAGGGGTTAAGAGTCAAAAACATTCAGTACTTC.

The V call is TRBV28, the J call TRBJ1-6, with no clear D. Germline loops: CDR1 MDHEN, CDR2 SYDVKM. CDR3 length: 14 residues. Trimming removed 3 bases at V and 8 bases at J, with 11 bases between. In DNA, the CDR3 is TGTGCCAGCAGTTTGATGGGGAGGGATTCACCCCTCCACTTT. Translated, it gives CASSLMGRDSPLHF.

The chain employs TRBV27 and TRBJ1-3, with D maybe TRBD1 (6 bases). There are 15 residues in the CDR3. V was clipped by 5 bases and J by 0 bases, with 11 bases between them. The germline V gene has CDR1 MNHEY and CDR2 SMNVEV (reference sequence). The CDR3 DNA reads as TGTGCCAGCAGTCCGGACAGACCCTCTGGAAACACCATATATTTT. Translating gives CASSPDRPSGNTIYF.

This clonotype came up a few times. As DNA, the CDR3 is TGTGCCAGCCGGGGACAGAATAGCAATCAGCCCCAGCATTTT. Encoded protein: CASRGQNSNQPQHF. The chain combines TRBV6-1 with TRBJ1-5; 7 bases match TRBD1. The germline gives CDR1 MNHNS, CDR2 SASEGT. V was clipped by 8 bases and J by 0 bases; unmatched bases: 4. The CDR3 runs to 14 residues.

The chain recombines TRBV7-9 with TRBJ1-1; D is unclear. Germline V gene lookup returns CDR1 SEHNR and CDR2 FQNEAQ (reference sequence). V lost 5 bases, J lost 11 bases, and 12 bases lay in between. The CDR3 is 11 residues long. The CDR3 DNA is TGTGCCAGCAGCCTTCAGAATGAGGCTTTCTTT. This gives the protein CASSLQNEAFF.

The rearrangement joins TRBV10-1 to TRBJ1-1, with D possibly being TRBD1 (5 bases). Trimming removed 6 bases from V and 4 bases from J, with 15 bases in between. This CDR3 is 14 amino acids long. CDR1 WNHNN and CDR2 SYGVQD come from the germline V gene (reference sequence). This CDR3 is CASSERGGSTEAFF. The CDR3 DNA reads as TGCGCCAGCAGCGAACGGGGGGGGAGCACTGAAGCTTTCTTT.

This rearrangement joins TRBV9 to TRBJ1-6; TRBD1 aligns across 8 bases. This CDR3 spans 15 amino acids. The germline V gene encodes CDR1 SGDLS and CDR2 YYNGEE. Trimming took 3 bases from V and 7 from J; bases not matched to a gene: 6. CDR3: CASSDDRGGNSPLHF. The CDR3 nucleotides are TGTGCCAGCAGCGACGACAGGGGCGGGAATTCACCCCTCCACTTT.

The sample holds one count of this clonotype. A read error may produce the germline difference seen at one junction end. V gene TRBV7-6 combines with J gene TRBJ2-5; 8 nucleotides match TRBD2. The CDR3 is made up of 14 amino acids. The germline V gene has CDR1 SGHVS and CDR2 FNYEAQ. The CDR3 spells CTSSLRGGRETQYF. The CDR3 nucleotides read TGTACCAGCAGCTTACGGGGGGGCAGGGAGACCCAGTACTTC.

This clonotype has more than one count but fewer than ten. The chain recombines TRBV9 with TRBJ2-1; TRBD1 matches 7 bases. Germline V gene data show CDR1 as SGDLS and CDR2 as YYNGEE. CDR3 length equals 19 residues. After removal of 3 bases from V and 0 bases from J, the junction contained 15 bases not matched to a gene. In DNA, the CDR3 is TGTGCCAGCAGCGCCCCTCAGGGGGAAAAGGGTGGCTCCTACAATGAGCAGTTCTTC. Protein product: CASSAPQGEKGGSYNEQFF.

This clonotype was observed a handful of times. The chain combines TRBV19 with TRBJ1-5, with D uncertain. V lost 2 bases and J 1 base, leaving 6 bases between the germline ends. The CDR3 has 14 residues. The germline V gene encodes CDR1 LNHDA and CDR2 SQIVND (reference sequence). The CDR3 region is CASSIRASNQPQHF. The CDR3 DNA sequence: TGTGCCAGTAGTATAAGGGCAAGCAATCAGCCCCAGCATTTT.

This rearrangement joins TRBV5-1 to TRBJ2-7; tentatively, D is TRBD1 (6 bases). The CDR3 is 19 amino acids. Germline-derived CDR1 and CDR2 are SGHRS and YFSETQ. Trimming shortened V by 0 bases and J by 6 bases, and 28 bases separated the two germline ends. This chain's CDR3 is CASSLDVLQGQGSRIEQYF. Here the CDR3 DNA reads TGCGCCAGCAGCTTGGACGTCTTACAGGGCCAAGGTTCAAGGATCGAGCAGTACTTC.

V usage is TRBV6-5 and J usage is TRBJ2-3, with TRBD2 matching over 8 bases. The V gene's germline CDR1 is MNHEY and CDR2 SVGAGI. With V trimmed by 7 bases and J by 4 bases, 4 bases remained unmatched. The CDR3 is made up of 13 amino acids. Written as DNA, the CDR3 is TGTGCCAGCAAGACTAGCGCAGCAGATACGCAGTATTTT. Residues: CASKTSAADTQYF.